This TCR beta chain stems from a study of vaccination effects on CD4 cells after COVID-19. Overall study findings and caveats: Marked contraction was observed in infection-induced and vaccine-induced clones late after vaccination.

Before sequencing took place, the ViraFEST assay used viral peptide pools to expand antigen-specific CD4+ T cells. Subsequent to a culture period of about ten days, CD4+ T cells were isolated. The study found no prior SARS-CoV-2 infection in the vaccine recipients, who tested negative for nucleocapsid antibodies. Concerning this clone: Its antigen is not known.

Profiled with immunoSEQ multiplex PCR; TCRdb holds only in-frame clones, not every one. Here the sample spans 25,000 to 30,000 clones, roughly 70% being singletons. Trimming left V 11 bases short and J 1 base short, with 14 bases between. CDR3 length equals 13 residues. Germline loops: CDR1 SEHNR, CDR2 FQNEAQ (reference sequence). Sequencing was performed on CD4+ T cells from PBMCs cultured with HCoV-NL63 spike peptides, taken before COVID-19 vaccination. This receptor was obtained from a human donor who received a COVID-19 vaccine. The rearrangement joins TRBV7-9 to TRBJ1-1, with D perhaps TRBD1 (5 bases). The DNA of the CDR3 is TGTGCCGCGGGGGGGAGGGCGAACACTGAAGCTTTCTTT. Protein sequence: CAAGGRANTEAFF.